This TCR beta chain was identified in a study of graft-versus-host responses after intestinal transplantation. Looking at the study overall: Recipients got multivisceral, liver-intestinal, or isolated intestinal transplants. Study-level findings and limits: Detected in recipient marrow were GvH clones, some of which were first observed in ileum or blood.

Of note for this clone: No antigen is known for it.

Generated by immunoSEQ multiplex PCR, the TCRdb table keeps only in-frame clones and is missing some. The sample yields 60,000 to 65,000 clones, more than 85% seen once. V was clipped by 5 bases and J by 3 bases; unmatched bases: 11. Germline loops: CDR1 SEHNR, CDR2 FQNEAQ (reference sequence). This CDR3 spans 17 amino acids. Sequenced material: unstimulated CD8+ T cells sorted from spleen or lymph node cells, taken before transplant. The chain recombines TRBV7-9 with TRBJ2-1; 9 nucleotides match TRBD2. The clonotype comes from a human donor who was the organ donor for an intestinal transplant. CDR3 amino acids: CASSQPRGGRDYNEQFF. CDR3 sequence (DNA): TGTGCCAGCAGCCAACCTAGGGGCGGGAGGGACTACAATGAGCAGTTCTTC.